Reported below is one T cell receptor (beta chain). This sample is part of a study of blood T cell repertoires in COVID-19. Sequencing was performed with immunoSEQ multiplex PCR; in TCRdb, only in-frame clones are kept and a portion is missing. This sample has approximately 25,000 clones; around 70% occur once, and the top ten carry about 40%. The TCR sequence derives from a woman aged 80 or over with acute or convalescent COVID-19. Input material: peripheral blood.

This chain's CDR3 is CASRTSLYNEQFF. For the CDR3, the DNA is TGTGCCAGCCGGACTAGCCTCTACAATGAGCAGTTCTTC. J is TRBJ2-1 and V is TRBV13; TRBD2 aligns across 8 bases. Germline V CDR1 and CDR2: PRHDT, FYEKMQ (reference sequence). V lost 8 bases, J lost 3 bases, and 3 bases stayed unmatched. The CDR3 runs to 13 residues.